Listed here is a single T cell receptor beta chain. A much larger clone is a single base away; this may be a read error. CDR3 length: 14 amino acids. The ends were cut back, 1 base at V and 4 bases at J, with 11 bases in the middle. Germline CDR1 is LNHNV and CDR2 is YYDKDF (reference sequence). The sample belongs to a study of T-cell reconstitution after alpha-beta-depleted transplantation in children. Construction of the TCRbeta library involved unique molecular identifiers. TCRdb analysed the PCR reads with MiXCR anew, one entry per CDR3 protein. The repertoire holds approximately 640,000 distinct CDR3 sequences, with roughly 15% as singletons.

The TCR comes from a human donor who donated a stem cell graft to a child with acute myeloid leukemia. The specimen was PBMCs from the stem cell graft donor, collected from the stem cell graft. This chain joins TRBV15 and TRBJ2-7; D gene unclear. DNA for the CDR3: TGTGCCACCAGCAGAGCCACGGCAGAGTACGAGCAGTACTTC. Translated: CATSRATAEYEQYF.